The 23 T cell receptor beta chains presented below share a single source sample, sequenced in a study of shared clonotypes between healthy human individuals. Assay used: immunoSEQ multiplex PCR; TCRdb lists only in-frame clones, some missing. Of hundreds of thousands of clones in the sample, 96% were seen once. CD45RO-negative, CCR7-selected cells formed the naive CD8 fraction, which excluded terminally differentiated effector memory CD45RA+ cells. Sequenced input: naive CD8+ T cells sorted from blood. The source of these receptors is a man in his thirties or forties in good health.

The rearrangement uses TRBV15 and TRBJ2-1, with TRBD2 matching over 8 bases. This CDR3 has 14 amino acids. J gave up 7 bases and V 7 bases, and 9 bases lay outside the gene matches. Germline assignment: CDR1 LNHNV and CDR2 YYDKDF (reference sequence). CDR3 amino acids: CATNPSGSGNEQFF. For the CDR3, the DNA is TGTGCCACCAACCCAAGCGGGAGTGGAAATGAGCAGTTCTTC.

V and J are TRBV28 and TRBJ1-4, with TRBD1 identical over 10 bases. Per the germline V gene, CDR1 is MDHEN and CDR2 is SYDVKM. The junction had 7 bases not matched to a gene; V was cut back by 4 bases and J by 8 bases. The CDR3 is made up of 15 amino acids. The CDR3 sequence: CASSSVDRGDEKLFF. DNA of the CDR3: TGTGCCAGCAGTTCTGTGGACAGGGGGGACGAAAAACTGTTTTTT. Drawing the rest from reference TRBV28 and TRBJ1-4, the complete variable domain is DVKVTQSSRYLVKRTGEKVFLECVQDMDHENMFWYRQDPGLGLRLIYFSYDVKMKEKGDIPEGYSVSREKKERFSLILESASTNQTSMYLCASSSVDRGDEKLFFGSGTQLSVL.

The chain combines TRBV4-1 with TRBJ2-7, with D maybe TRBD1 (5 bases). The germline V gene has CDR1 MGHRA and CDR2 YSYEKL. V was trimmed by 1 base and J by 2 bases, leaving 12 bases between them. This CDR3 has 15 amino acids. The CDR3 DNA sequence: TGCGCCAGCAGCCAAGTCCTACAGGAGACCTACGAGCAGTACTTC. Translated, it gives CASSQVLQETYEQYF.

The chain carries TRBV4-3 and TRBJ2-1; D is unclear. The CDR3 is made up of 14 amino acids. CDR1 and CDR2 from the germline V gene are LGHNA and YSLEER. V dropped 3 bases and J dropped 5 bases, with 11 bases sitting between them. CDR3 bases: TGCGCCAGCAGCCACGCCCGGGCCCACAATGAGCAGTTCTTC. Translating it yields CASSHARAHNEQFF.

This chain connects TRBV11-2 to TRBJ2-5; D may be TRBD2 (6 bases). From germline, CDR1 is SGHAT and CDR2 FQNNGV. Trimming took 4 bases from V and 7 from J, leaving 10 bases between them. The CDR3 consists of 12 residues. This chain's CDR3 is CASSSMGGTQYF. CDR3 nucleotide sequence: TGTGCCAGCAGCTCGATGGGGGGGACCCAGTACTTC. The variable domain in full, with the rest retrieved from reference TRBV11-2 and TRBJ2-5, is EAGVAQSPRYKIIEKRQSVAFWCNPISGHATLYWYQQILGQGPKLLIQFQNNGVVDDSQLPKDRFSAERLKGVDSTLKIQPAKLEDSAVYLCASSSMGGTQYFGPGTRLLVL.

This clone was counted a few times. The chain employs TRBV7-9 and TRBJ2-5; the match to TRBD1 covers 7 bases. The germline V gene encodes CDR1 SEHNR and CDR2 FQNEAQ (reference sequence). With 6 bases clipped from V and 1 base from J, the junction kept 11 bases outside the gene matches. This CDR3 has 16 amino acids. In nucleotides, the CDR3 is TGTGCCAGCAGTACTGCCGGGACAGCCTTCCAAGAGACCCAGTACTTC. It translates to CASSTAGTAFQETQYF.

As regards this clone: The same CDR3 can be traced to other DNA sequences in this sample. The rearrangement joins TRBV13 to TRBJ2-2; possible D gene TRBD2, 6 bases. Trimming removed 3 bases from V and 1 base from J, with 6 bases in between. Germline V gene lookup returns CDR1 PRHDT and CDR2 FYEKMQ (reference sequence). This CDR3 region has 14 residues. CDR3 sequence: CASSLGGNTGELFF. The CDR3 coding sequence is TGTGCCAGCAGCTTGGGGGGGAACACCGGGGAGCTGTTTTTT.

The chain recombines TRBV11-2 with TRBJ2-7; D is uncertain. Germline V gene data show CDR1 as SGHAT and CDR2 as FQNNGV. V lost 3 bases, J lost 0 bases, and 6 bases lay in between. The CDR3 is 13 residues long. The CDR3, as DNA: TGTGCCAGCAGCTTTCGCGGCTCCTACGAGCAGTACTTC. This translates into CASSFRGSYEQYF.

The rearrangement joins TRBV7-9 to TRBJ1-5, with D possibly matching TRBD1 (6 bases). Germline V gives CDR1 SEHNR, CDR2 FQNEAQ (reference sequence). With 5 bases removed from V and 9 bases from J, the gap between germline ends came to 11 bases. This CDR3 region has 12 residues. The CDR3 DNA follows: TGTGCCAGCAGCATAACCAGGGGGCCCCAGCATTTT. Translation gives CASSITRGPQHF.

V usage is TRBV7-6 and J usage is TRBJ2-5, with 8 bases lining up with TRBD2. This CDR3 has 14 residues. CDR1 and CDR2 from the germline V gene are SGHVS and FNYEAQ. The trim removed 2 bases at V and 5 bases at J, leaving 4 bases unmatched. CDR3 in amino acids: CASSLRSGSETQYF. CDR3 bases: TGTGCCAGCAGCTTACGGAGCGGGAGTGAGACCCAGTACTTC.

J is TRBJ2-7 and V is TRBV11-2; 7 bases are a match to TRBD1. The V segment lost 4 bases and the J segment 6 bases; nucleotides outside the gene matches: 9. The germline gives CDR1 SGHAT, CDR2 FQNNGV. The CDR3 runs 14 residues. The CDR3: CASSSVPGQSEQYF. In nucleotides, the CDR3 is TGTGCCAGCAGCTCGGTCCCGGGACAGAGCGAGCAGTACTTC.

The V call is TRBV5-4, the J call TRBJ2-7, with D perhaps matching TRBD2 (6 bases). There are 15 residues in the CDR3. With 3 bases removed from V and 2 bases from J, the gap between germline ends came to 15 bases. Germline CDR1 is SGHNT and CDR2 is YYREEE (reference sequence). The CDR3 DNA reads TGTGCCAGCAGCTCCCGGCTAGCGCCAACCTACGAGCAGTACTTC. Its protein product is CASSSRLAPTYEQYF.

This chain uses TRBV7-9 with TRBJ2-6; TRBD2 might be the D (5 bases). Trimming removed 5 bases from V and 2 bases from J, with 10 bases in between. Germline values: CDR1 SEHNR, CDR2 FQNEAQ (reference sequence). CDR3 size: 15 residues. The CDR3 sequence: CASSPSGAGANVLTF. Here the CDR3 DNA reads TGTGCCAGCAGCCCCAGCGGCGCTGGGGCCAACGTCCTGACTTTC.

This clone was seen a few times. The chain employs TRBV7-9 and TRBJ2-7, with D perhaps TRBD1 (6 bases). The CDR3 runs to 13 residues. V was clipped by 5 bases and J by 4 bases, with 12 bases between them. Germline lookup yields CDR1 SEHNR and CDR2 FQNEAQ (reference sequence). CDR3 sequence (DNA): TGTGCCAGCAGCCTGGGACATAGGTACGAGCAGTACTTC. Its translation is CASSLGHRYEQYF. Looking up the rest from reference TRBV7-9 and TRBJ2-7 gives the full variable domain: DTGVSQNPRHKITKRGQNVTFRCDPISEHNRLYWYRQTLGQGPEFLTYFQNEAQLEKSRLLSDRFSAERPKGSFSTLEIQRTEQGDSAMYLCASSLGHRYEQYFGPGTRLTVT.

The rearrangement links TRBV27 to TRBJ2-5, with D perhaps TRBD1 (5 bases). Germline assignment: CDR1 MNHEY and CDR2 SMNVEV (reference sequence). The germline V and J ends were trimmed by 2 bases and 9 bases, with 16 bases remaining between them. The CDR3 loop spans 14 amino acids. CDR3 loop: CASSLDLGARAQYF. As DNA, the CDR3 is TGTGCCAGCAGTTTAGACCTTGGGGCTCGGGCCCAGTACTTC.

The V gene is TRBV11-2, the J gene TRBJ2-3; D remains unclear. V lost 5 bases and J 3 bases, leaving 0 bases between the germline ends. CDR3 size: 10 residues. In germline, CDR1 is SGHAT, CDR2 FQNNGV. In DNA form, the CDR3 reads TGTGCCAGCAGCACAGATACGCAGTATTTT. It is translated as CASSTDTQYF.

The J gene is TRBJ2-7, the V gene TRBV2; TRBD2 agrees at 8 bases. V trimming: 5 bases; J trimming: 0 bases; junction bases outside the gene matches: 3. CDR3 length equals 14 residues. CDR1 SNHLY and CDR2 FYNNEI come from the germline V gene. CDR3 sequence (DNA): TGTGCCAGCAGTTCGGGGACTAGCTCCTACGAGCAGTACTTC. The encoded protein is CASSSGTSSYEQYF.

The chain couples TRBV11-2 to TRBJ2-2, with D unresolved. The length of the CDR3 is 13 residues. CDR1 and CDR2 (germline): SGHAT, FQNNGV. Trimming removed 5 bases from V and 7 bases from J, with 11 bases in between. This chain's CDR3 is CASSRFSFGELFF. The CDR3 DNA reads TGTGCCAGCAGCCGTTTCAGTTTCGGGGAGCTGTTTTTT.

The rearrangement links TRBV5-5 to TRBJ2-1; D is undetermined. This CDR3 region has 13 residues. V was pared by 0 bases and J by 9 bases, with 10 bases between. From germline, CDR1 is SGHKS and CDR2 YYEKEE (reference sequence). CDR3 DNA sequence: TGTGCCAGCAGCTTGGCTCTAGGTGGTGAGCAGTTCTTC. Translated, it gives CASSLALGGEQFF.

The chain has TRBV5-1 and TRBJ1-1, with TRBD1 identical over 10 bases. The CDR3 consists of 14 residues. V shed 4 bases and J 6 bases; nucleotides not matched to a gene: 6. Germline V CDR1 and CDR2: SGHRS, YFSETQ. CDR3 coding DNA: TGCGCCAGCAGCGGGTGGGACAGGGGTTCTGAAGCTTTCTTT. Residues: CASSGWDRGSEAFF.

DNA of the CDR3: TGCAGCGTTTCAGGGGCGGGAGTTTACAATGAGCAGTTCTTC. It translates to CSVSGAGVYNEQFF. V and J are TRBV29-1 and TRBJ2-1; D is possibly TRBD2 (7 bases). The CDR3 contains 14 residues. The germline V gene has CDR1 SQVTM and CDR2 ANQGSEA. V dropped 5 bases and J dropped 4 bases, with 15 bases sitting between them.

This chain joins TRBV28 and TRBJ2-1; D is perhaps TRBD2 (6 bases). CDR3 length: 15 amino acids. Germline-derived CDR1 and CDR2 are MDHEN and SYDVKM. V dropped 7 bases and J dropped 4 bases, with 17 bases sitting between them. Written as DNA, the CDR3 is TGTGCCAGCACCCCTTACGGCGGGACTTACAATGAGCAGTTCTTC. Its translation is CASTPYGGTYNEQFF.

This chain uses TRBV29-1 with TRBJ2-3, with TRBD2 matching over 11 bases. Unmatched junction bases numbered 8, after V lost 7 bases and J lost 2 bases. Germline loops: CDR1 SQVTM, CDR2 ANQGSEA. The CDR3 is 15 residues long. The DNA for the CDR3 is TGCAGCGCCACGGTAGCGGGAGGGCCCACAGATACGCAGTATTTT. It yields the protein CSATVAGGPTDTQYF.